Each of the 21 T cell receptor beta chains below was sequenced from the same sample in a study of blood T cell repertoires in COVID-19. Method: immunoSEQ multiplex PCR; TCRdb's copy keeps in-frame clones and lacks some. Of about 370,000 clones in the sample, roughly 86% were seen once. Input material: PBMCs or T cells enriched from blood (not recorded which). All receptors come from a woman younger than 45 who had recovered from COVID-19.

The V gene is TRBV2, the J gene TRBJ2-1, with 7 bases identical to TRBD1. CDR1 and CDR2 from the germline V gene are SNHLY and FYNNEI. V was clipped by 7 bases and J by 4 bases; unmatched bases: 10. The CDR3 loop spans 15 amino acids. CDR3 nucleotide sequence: TGTGCCAGCACACAAGACAGGGCGTCTTACAATGAGCAGTTCTTC. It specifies CASTQDRASYNEQFF. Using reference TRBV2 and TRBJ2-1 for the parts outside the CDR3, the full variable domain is EPEVTQTPSHQVTQMGQEVILRCVPISNHLYFYWYRQILGQKVEFLVSFYNNEISEKSEIFDDQFSVERPDGSNFTLKIRSTKLEDSAMYFCASTQDRASYNEQFFGPGTRLTVL.

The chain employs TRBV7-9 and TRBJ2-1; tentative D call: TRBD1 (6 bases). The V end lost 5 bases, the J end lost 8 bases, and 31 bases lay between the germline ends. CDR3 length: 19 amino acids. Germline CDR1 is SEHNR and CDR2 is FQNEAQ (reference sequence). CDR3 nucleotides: TGTGCCAGCAGCCTACCGGGACAAGCCATACCTTTGGGAAACTATGAGCAGTTCTTC. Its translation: CASSLPGQAIPLGNYEQFF.

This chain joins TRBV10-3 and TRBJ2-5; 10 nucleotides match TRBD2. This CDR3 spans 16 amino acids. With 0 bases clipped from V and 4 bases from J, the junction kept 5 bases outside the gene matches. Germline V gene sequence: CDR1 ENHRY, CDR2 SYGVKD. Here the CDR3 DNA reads TGTGCCATCAGTGAGTCGGCTAGCGGGAGTCCAGAGACCCAGTACTTC. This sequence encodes CAISESASGSPETQYF.

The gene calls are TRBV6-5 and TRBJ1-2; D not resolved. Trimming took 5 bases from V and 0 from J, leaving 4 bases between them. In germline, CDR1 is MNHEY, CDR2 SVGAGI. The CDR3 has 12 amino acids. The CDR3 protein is CASSITNYGYTF. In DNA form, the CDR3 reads TGTGCCAGCAGTATTACTAACTATGGCTACACCTTC.

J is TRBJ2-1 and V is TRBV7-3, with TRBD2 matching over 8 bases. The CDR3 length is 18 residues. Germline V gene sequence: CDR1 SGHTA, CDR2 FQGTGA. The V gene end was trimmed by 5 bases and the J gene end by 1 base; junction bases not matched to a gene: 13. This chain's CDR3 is CASSAQPASGFSYNEQFF. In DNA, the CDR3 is TGTGCCAGCAGCGCCCAACCGGCTAGCGGGTTTTCCTACAATGAGCAGTTCTTC.

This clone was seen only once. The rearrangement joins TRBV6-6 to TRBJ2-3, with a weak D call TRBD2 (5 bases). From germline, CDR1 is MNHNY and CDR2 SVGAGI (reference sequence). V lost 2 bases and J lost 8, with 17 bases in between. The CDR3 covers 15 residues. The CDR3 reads CASSYLVSGASTQYF. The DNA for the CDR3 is TGTGCCAGCAGTTACCTAGTAAGCGGTGCCAGTACGCAGTATTTT.

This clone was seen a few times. Here the CDR3 DNA reads TGTGCCTGGAGTTACTCTGGGGCCAACGTCCTGACTTTC. Its translation: CAWSYSGANVLTF. The chain links TRBV30 to TRBJ2-6; the D is unclear. This CDR3 is built from 13 residues. V lost 2 bases and J lost 0, with 2 bases in between. CDR1 is GTSNPN and CDR2 is SVGIG in the germline V gene (reference sequence).

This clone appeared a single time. CDR3 coding DNA: TGTGCCAGCAGCCAAAACAGTTGGACAGGGTTCTTCTATGGCTACACCTTC. Residues: CASSQNSWTGFFYGYTF. The chain has TRBV4-2 and TRBJ1-2; 8 bases align to TRBD1. Trimming cost V 2 bases and J 4 bases; bases outside gene matches: 12. Germline CDR1 is LGHNA and CDR2 is YNFKEQ. The CDR3 spans 17 residues.

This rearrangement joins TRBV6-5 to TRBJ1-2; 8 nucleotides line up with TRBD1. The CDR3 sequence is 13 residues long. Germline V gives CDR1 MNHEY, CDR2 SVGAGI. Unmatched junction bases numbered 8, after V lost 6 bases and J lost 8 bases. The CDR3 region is CASRKTGEGGYTF. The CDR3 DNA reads TGTGCCAGCAGAAAGACAGGGGAAGGAGGCTACACCTTC.

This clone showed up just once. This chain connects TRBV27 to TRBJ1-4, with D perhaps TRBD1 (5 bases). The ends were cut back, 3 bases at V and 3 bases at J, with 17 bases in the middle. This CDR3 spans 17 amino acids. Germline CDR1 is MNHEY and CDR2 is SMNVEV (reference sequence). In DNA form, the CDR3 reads TGTGCCAGCAGTTTTGGGGGGTCCACTATGGCTAATGAAAAACTGTTTTTT. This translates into CASSFGGSTMANEKLFF.

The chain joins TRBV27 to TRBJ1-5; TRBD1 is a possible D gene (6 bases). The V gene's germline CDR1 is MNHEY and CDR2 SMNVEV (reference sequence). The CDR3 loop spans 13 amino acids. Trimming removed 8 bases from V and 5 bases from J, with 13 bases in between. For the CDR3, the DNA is TGTGCCAGCCGGGGGGGCGTCGATCAGCCCCAGCATTTT. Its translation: CASRGGVDQPQHF.

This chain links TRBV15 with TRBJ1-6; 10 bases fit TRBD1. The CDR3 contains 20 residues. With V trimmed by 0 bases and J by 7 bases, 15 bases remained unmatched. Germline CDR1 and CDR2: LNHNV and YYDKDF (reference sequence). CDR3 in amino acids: CATSREAPGTGVFRNSPLHF. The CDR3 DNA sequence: TGTGCCACCAGCAGAGAAGCTCCCGGGACAGGGGTTTTTCGAAATTCACCCCTCCACTTT.

CDR3 sequence reads: CASTAGGEKLFF. In DNA form, the CDR3 reads TGTGCCAGCACCGCGGGTGGGGAAAAACTGTTTTTT. V usage is TRBV28 and J usage is TRBJ1-4; D ambiguous. V was clipped by 7 bases and J by 8 bases, with 11 bases between them. The CDR3 extends over 12 amino acids. Germline CDR1 is MDHEN and CDR2 is SYDVKM.

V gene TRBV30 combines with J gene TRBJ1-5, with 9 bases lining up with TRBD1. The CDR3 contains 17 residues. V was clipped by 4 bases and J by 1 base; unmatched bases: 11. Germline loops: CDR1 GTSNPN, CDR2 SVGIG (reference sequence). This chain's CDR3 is CAWISDRGYRSNQPQHF. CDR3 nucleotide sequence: TGTGCCTGGATTTCGGACAGGGGATATAGGAGCAATCAGCCCCAGCATTTT.

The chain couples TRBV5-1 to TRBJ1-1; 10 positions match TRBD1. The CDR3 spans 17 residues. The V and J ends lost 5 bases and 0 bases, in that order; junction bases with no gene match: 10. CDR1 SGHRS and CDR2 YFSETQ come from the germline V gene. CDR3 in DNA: TGCGCCAGCAGACCTCGTCCCGGGACAGGGGTGAACACTGAAGCTTTCTTT. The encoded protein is CASRPRPGTGVNTEAFF.

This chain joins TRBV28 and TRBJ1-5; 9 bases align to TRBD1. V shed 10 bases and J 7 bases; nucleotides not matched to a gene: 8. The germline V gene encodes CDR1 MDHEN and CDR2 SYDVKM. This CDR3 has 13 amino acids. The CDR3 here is CATGRDREQPQHF. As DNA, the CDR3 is TGTGCCACCGGCCGGGACAGGGAGCAGCCCCAGCATTTT.

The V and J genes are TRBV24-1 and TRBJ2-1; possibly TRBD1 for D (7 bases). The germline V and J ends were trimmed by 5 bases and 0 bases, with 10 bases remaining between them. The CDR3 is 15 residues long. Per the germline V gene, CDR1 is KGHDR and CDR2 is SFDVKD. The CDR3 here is CATSVRDSSYNEQFF. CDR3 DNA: TGTGCCACCAGTGTGCGGGACAGCTCCTACAATGAGCAGTTCTTC.

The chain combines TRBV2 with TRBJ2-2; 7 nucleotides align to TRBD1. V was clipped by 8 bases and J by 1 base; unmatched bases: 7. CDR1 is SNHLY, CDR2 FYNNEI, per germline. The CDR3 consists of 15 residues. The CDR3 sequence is CASLQGDRNTGELFF. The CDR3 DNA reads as TGTGCCAGCCTTCAGGGGGACAGGAACACCGGGGAGCTGTTTTTT.

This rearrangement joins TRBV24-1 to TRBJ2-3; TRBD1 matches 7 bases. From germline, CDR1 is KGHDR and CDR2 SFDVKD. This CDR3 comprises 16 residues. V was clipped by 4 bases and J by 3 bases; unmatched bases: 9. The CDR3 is CATSDLRAGGTDTQYF. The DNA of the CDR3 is TGTGCCACCAGTGACTTGAGGGCAGGGGGAACAGATACGCAGTATTTT.

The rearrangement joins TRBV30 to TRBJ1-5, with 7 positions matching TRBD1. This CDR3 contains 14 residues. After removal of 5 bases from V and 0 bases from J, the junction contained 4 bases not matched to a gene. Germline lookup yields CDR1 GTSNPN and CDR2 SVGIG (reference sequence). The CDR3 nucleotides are TGTGCCTGGTCCGGGACAGCTAGCAATCAGCCCCAGCATTTT. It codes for CAWSGTASNQPQHF.

The CDR3 spells CASDLNYGYTF. CDR3 in DNA: TGTGCCAGCGACTTGAACTATGGCTACACCTTC. V usage is TRBV7-2 and J usage is TRBJ1-2, with unresolved D. Germline-derived CDR1 and CDR2 are SGHTA and FQGNSA. There are 11 residues in the CDR3. Trimming left V 8 bases short and J 2 bases short, with 6 bases between.